This is a list of T cell receptor beta chains from one sample in a study of T cells in Graves' hyperthyroidism and ophthalmopathy. A single record per CDR3 protein comes from TCRdb applying MiXCR to the multiplex PCR reads. Counted here are 550,000 to 800,000 distinct CDR3 sequences, around a sixth occurring once; the ten biggest clones make up about a sixth. Sample: blood. These receptors all come from a man in his fifties with Graves' hyperthyroidism. CDR3s include the opening cysteine and the closing phenylalanine or tryptophan. A D gene is named only where the DNA matches it firmly. Not all rows give a size; the values are once, few, many and, for expanded clones, a class.

D: NA; J: TRBJ1-6; size: few; V: TRBV3-1; CDR3: CASSQVPANSPLHF; DNA: TGTGCCAGCAGCCAAGTACCGGCTAATTCACCCCTCCACTTT
D: NA; J: TRBJ1-2; size: few; V: TRBV6-2/TRBV6-3; CDR3: CATQQNYHGYTF; DNA: TGTGCCACCCAACAGAATTACCATGGCTACACCTTC
D: NA; J: TRBJ2-7; size: few; V: TRBV4-1; CDR3: CASSQEGRPYEQYF; DNA: TGCGCCAGCAGCCAAGAAGGGAGGCCCTACGAGCAGTACTTC
D: NA; J: TRBJ2-2; size: NA; V: TRBV28; CDR3: CASRYGTNTGELFF; DNA: TGTGCCTCCCGTTACGGGACGAACACCGGGGAGCTGTTTTTT
D: TRBD2; J: TRBJ2-1; size: few; V: TRBV5-1; CDR3: CASSLGVGLAGGASYNEQFF; DNA: TGCGCCAGCAGCTTGGGCGTGGGACTAGCGGGAGGTGCCTCCTACAATGAGCAGTTCTTC
D: NA; J: TRBJ2-5; size: NA; V: TRBV19; CDR3: CASSIQLTQETQYF; DNA: TGTGCCAGTAGTATACAGCTGACTCAAGAGACCCAGTACTTC
D: TRBD1; J: TRBJ1-2; size: many; V: TRBV20-1; CDR3: CSARGQGVNTYGYTF; DNA: TGCAGTGCCCGGGGACAGGGGGTAAATACGTATGGCTACACCTTC
D: NA; J: TRBJ2-2; size: few; V: TRBV24-1; CDR3: CATRGTTGHTGELFF; DNA: TGTGCCACCAGGGGGACAACGGGCCACACCGGGGAGCTGTTTTTT
D: NA; J: TRBJ1-2; size: few; V: TRBV27; CDR3: CAGSRSRSYGYTF; DNA: TGTGCCGGCAGTCGAAGCAGATCCTATGGCTACACCTTC
D: NA; J: TRBJ1-5; size: many; V: TRBV10-2; CDR3: CASSESFKGVGRSNQPQHF; DNA: TGCGCCAGCAGTGAGTCATTTAAGGGGGTGGGAAGGAGCAATCAGCCCCAGCATTTT
D: NA; J: TRBJ1-2; size: many; V: TRBV12-3/TRBV12-4; CDR3: CASSLKWQLTMATGYTF; DNA: TGTGCCAGCAGTTTAAAGTGGCAGCTGACTATGGCTACGGGCTACACCTTC
D: TRBD2; J: TRBJ2-1; size: many; V: TRBV2; CDR3: CASRSGLAGSYNEQFF; DNA: TGTGCCAGCAGGTCTGGACTAGCGGGCTCCTACAATGAGCAGTTCTTC
D: TRBD2; J: TRBJ2-1; size: NA; V: TRBV27; CDR3: CASSWTSGAGLNNEQFF; DNA: TGTGCCAGCAGTTGGACTAGCGGGGCCGGCCTGAACAATGAGCAGTTCTTC
D: NA; J: TRBJ2-1; size: NA; V: TRBV29-1; CDR3: CSVELAYNEQFF; DNA: TGCAGCGTTGAACTAGCCTACAATGAGCAGTTCTTC
D: TRBD1; J: TRBJ1-5; size: many; V: TRBV28; CDR3: CASSRQGAGIQPQHF; DNA: TGTGCCAGCAGTAGACAGGGGGCGGGGATTCAGCCCCAGCATTTT
D: TRBD1; J: TRBJ1-5; size: many; V: TRBV12-3/TRBV12-4; CDR3: CASRGGTGNQPQHF; DNA: TGTGCCAGCAGGGGCGGGACAGGGAACCAGCCCCAGCATTTT
D: NA; J: TRBJ2-2; size: few; V: TRBV6-1; CDR3: CASSTDSLGSNTGELFF; DNA: TGTGCCAGCAGTACTGACTCTCTGGGATCGAACACCGGGGAGCTGTTTTTT
D: NA; J: TRBJ1-1; size: many; V: TRBV20-1; CDR3: CSARDAGNPEAFF; DNA: TGCAGTGCTAGAGATGCGGGCAACCCTGAAGCTTTCTTT
D: NA; J: TRBJ1-6; size: NA; V: TRBV4-3; CDR3: CASDGIDAGFCGSPLHF; DNA: TGCGCCAGCGACGGCATAGACGCGGGTTTTTGTGGCTCACCCCTCCACTTT
D: NA; J: TRBJ1-6; size: NA; V: TRBV5-1; CDR3: CASSFEGNNSPLHF; DNA: TGCGCCAGCAGCTTTGAAGGGAATAATTCACCCCTCCACTTT
D: TRBD2; J: TRBJ2-1; size: many; V: TRBV7-3; CDR3: CASKSGASGNEQFF; DNA: TGTGCCAGCAAGTCAGGGGCTAGCGGGAATGAGCAGTTCTTC
D: TRBD2; J: TRBJ2-5; size: NA; V: TRBV18; CDR3: CASSRTSGSLGETQYF; DNA: TGTGCCAGCTCAAGGACTAGCGGGAGCCTCGGGGAGACCCAGTACTTC
D: NA; J: TRBJ2-3; size: many; V: TRBV10-3; CDR3: CAISESYAADTQYF; DNA: TGTGCCATCAGTGAGTCGTATGCCGCAGATACGCAGTATTTT
D: NA; J: TRBJ2-4; size: many; V: TRBV28; CDR3: CASSPKPGRKLAKNIQYF; DNA: TGTGCCAGCAGTCCTAAACCGGGACGTAAGTTAGCCAAAAACATTCAGTACTTC
D: NA; J: TRBJ2-5; size: NA; V: TRBV3-1; CDR3: CASSQDGPAGETQYF; DNA: TGTGCCAGCAGCCAAGATGGGCCGGCGGGCGAGACCCAGTACTTC
D: TRBD2; J: TRBJ2-4; size: NA; V: TRBV5-4; CDR3: CASSKLAGVGGKNIQYF; DNA: TGTGCCAGCAGCAAGCTAGCGGGAGTAGGTGGCAAAAACATTCAGTACTTC
D: NA; J: TRBJ1-5; size: many; V: TRBV6-5; CDR3: CASSYSGGGQPQHF; DNA: TGTGCCAGCAGTTACTCGGGGGGCGGGCAGCCCCAGCATTTT
D: TRBD1; J: TRBJ2-7; size: NA; V: TRBV29-1; CDR3: CSVVTGGMYEQYF; DNA: TGCAGCGTTGTGACAGGGGGCATGTACGAGCAGTACTTC
D: NA; J: TRBJ1-1; size: many; V: TRBV12-3/TRBV12-4; CDR3: CASRLTLTEAFF; DNA: TGTGCCAGCAGGCTCACCCTGACTGAAGCTTTCTTT
D: NA; J: TRBJ2-1; size: many; V: TRBV5-1; CDR3: CASSLSNVISEQFF; DNA: TGCGCCAGCAGCTTGAGTAACGTCATTTCGGAGCAGTTCTTC
D: NA; J: TRBJ2-1; size: few; V: TRBV12-3/TRBV12-4; CDR3: CASSHSSANEQFF; DNA: TGTGCCAGCAGCCATAGCTCGGCCAATGAGCAGTTCTTC
D: NA; J: TRBJ2-2; size: many; V: TRBV27; CDR3: CASSRGGELFF; DNA: TGTGCCAGTAGTCGAGGCGGGGAGCTGTTTTTT
D: TRBD1; J: TRBJ1-5; size: many; V: TRBV12-3/TRBV12-4; CDR3: CASIRQGEEPQHF; DNA: TGTGCCAGCATCCGACAGGGTGAGGAGCCCCAGCATTTT
D: TRBD1; J: TRBJ1-2; size: NA; V: TRBV28; CDR3: CASSGRPGQGPPGYGYTF; DNA: TGTGCCAGCAGTGGACGCCCGGGACAGGGCCCTCCTGGATATGGCTACACCTTC
D: TRBD2; J: TRBJ2-7; size: many; V: TRBV13; CDR3: CASSRLAGAYEQYF; DNA: TGTGCCAGCAGCCGACTAGCGGGAGCCTACGAGCAGTACTTC
D: NA; J: TRBJ2-3; size: many; V: TRBV3-1; CDR3: CASSQDLGVSTDTQYF; DNA: TGTGCCAGCAGCCAAGATTTGGGAGTGAGCACAGATACGCAGTATTTT
D: NA; J: TRBJ2-1; size: NA; V: TRBV9; CDR3: CASSSSTDNEQFF; DNA: TGTGCCAGCAGCTCCTCTACCGACAATGAGCAGTTCTTC
D: NA; J: TRBJ2-1; size: many; V: TRBV2; CDR3: CASSGIAMEFF; DNA: TGTGCCAGCAGTGGGATAGCGATGGAGTTCTTC
D: NA; J: TRBJ1-2; size: many; V: TRBV12-3/TRBV12-4; CDR3: CASSEPGKGDGYTF; DNA: TGTGCCAGCAGTGAGCCAGGGAAGGGCGATGGCTACACCTTC
D: TRBD1; J: TRBJ2-1; size: NA; V: TRBV6-1; CDR3: CASSKGQGALDEQFF; DNA: TGTGCCAGCAGCAAAGGACAGGGGGCTTTGGATGAGCAGTTCTTC
D: TRBD1; J: TRBJ2-5; size: many; V: TRBV28; CDR3: CASSLWDRGRETQYF; DNA: TGTGCCAGCAGTTTGTGGGACAGGGGGCGAGAGACCCAGTACTTC
D: TRBD2; J: TRBJ2-1; size: many; V: TRBV29-1; CDR3: CSVTKGTSGIQFF; DNA: TGCAGCGTTACAAAGGGTACTAGCGGGATTCAGTTCTTC
D: TRBD1; J: TRBJ2-5; size: many; V: TRBV28; CDR3: CASCPGTGGAGIQETQYF; DNA: TGTGCCAGCTGTCCCGGGACAGGGGGCGCGGGGATTCAAGAGACCCAGTACTTC
D: TRBD2; J: TRBJ2-5; size: NA; V: TRBV5-1; CDR3: CASSFGRVGQYF; DNA: TGCGCCAGCAGCTTCGGGAGGGTGGGCCAGTACTTC